This T cell receptor (beta chain) was sequenced for a study of a mutant IDH1 vaccine in newly diagnosed glioma. Study-wide background: Onset of vaccination occurred 4-6 weeks following radiotherapy alone, or with temozolomide cycles. Study results and caveats: Most patients, 93.3%, showed vaccine-induced immune responses.

Regarding time point: week 23, last vaccination. Each dose delivered 300 ug of mutant IDH1 20-mer peptide subcutaneously with imiquimod. Every donor had a new WHO grade 3 or 4 astrocytoma that was IDH1-mutant, with loss of nuclear ATRX. Profiling relied on immunoSEQ multiplex PCR, and the TCRdb table lists in-frame clones only, not all of them. The data contain roughly 74,000 clones, 85% to 90% of them singletons. Comments on this clone: Its specificity is unknown.

The clonotype comes from a woman aged 45 to 65 with glioma. The sample in question was PBMCs, obtained from a glioma patient whose treatment included an IDH1 peptide vaccine.

The CDR3 reads CASSEPTGSPLHF. In nucleotides, the CDR3 is TGTGCCAGCAGCGAACCCACGGGCTCACCCCTCCACTTT. The gene calls are TRBV6-6 and TRBJ1-6, with no clear D. This CDR3 has 13 residues. Germline assignment: CDR1 MNHNY and CDR2 SVGAGI (reference sequence). Trimming stripped 6 bases from V and 10 bases from J, with 13 bases between.